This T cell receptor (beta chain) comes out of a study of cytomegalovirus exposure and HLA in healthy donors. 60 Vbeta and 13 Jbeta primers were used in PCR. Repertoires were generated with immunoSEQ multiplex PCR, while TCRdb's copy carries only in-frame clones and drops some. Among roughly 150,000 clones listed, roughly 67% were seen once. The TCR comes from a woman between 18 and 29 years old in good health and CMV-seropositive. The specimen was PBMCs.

CDR3 in DNA: TGTGCCAGCAGCCCCTCCGCGGGGTTCACAGATACGCAGTATTTT. Translating it yields CASSPSAGFTDTQYF. V usage is TRBV13 and J usage is TRBJ2-3, with a tentative D call TRBD2 (6 bases). This CDR3 has 15 amino acids. The germline CDR1 and CDR2 sequences are PRHDT and FYEKMQ (reference sequence). V shed 5 bases and J shed 2 bases, with 14 bases lying between them. Combining the CDR3 with reference TRBV13 and TRBJ2-3 gives the whole variable domain AAGVIQSPRHLIKEKRETATLKCYPIPRHDTVYWYQQGPGQDPQFLISFYEKMQSDKGSIPDRFSAQQFSDYHSELNMSSLELGDSALYFCASSPSAGFTDTQYFGPGTRLTVL.